These 30 T cell receptor beta chains came from one sample sequenced in a study of early T cells in non-severe SARS-CoV-2 infection. TCRdb fed the 5' RACE reads into MiXCR, producing one record per CDR3 protein. The table includes 80,000 to 95,000 distinct CDR3 sequences, around a sixth detected once. The source material was whole blood, sampled at baseline. These receptors came from an adult who was a healthcare worker with PCR-confirmed SARS-CoV-2 infection or an uninfected control (not recorded which).

This clonotype was counted between two and nine times. The gene calls are TRBV12-3 or TRBV12-4 and TRBJ2-6; D not resolved. The germline V and J ends were trimmed by 10 bases and 0 bases, with 4 bases remaining between them. CDR3 length equals 12 residues. This CDR3 reads CAILSGANVLTF. CDR3 nucleotides: TGTGCCATCCTCTCTGGGGCCAACGTCCTGACTTTC.

In its sample, this clonotype was seen a few times. The chain links TRBV4-1 to TRBJ2-1; D may match TRBD1 or TRBD2 (5 bases each). The V and J ends lost 6 bases and 2 bases respectively, with 8 bases between them. This CDR3 spans 13 amino acids. CDR1 and CDR2 (germline): MGHRA, YSYEKL. The CDR3 loop is CASRGRTYNEQFF. CDR3 nucleotide sequence: TGCGCCAGCAGGGGACGGACCTACAATGAGCAGTTCTTC.

The chain uses TRBV2 and TRBJ2-3; D not certain. This CDR3 is built from 12 residues. The germline gives CDR1 SNHLY, CDR2 FYNNEI. V was pared by 4 bases and J by 6 bases, with 8 bases between. The CDR3, as DNA: TGTGCCAGCAGTGGGGAAGGGGATACGCAGTATTTT. It yields the protein CASSGEGDTQYF.

This clonotype was picked up many times. The chain is built from TRBV4-1 and TRBJ2-4; D not certain. Trimming shortened V by 2 bases and J by 0 bases, and 17 bases separated the two germline ends. The CDR3 runs to 18 residues. The V gene's germline CDR1 is MGHRA and CDR2 YSYEKL. Written as DNA, the CDR3 is TGCGCCAGCAGCCAAACGTTAGCAAATATACTAGCCAAAAACATTCAGTACTTC. Translation: CASSQTLANILAKNIQYF.

The chain carries TRBV6-1 and TRBJ1-1, with unresolved D. This CDR3 is built from 13 residues. Trimming cost V 6 bases and J 6 bases, with 14 bases left between them. Germline V lookup: CDR1 MNHNS, CDR2 SASEGT. CDR3 in amino acids: CASSAPGVSEAFF. CDR3 bases: TGTGCCAGCAGCGCCCCAGGAGTTTCTGAAGCTTTCTTT.

The sample holds a few counts of this clonotype. A read error may produce the germline difference seen at one junction end. This chain links TRBV28 with TRBJ1-1; 7 bases map to TRBD1. Germline V gene lookup returns CDR1 MDHEN and CDR2 SYDVKM. The CDR3 has 13 amino acids. CDR3 DNA sequence: TGTGCCAGCAGTAACCGACAGGGTCCTGAAGCTTGCTTT. Translated, it gives CASSNRQGPEACF.

DNA for the CDR3: TGTGCCAGCAGCACGTTGGGCGGGAGTGAGACCCAGTACTTC. Translated, it gives CASSTLGGSETQYF. The rearrangement joins TRBV5-5 to TRBJ2-5; 7 bases are a match to TRBD2. Trimming cost V 4 bases and J 5 bases; bases outside gene matches: 8. Germline V CDR1 and CDR2: SGHKS, YYEKEE (reference sequence). CDR3 length: 14 residues.

The V and J genes are TRBV24-1 and TRBJ2-2; D gene ambiguous. The CDR3 contains 13 residues. Germline CDR1 is KGHDR and CDR2 is SFDVKD. V was pared by 7 bases and J by 3 bases, with 8 bases between. The chain's CDR3 is CATSGRDTGELFF. The CDR3 DNA is TGTGCCACCAGCGGTAGGGACACCGGGGAGCTGTTTTTT.

This rearrangement joins TRBV27 to TRBJ2-7; D remains unclear. This CDR3 is built from 13 residues. Germline V gives CDR1 MNHEY, CDR2 SMNVEV (reference sequence). Trimming removed 11 bases at V and 5 bases at J, with 19 bases between. This CDR3 is CASGPLGPHEQYF. The CDR3 region has the DNA TGTGCCTCGGGCCCTCTTGGACCGCACGAGCAGTACTTC.

This clonotype was seen a handful of times. CDR3 coding DNA: TGTGCCAGCAGTTATGGACAGGGGCCCTACGAGCAGTACTTC. Translating gives CASSYGQGPYEQYF. The chain uses TRBV6-5 and TRBJ2-7, with 9 nucleotides matching TRBD1. Germline V gives CDR1 MNHEY, CDR2 SVGAGI. CDR3 length: 14 amino acids. V was clipped by 3 bases and J by 2 bases; unmatched bases: 2.

This chain connects TRBV12-3 or TRBV12-4 to TRBJ2-6, with a tentative D call TRBD2 (6 bases). The CDR3 sequence is 18 residues long. V was pared by 6 bases and J by 0 bases, with 18 bases between. Written as DNA, the CDR3 is TGTGCCAGCAGCCGCGGGGCCGGTACCATCTCTGGGGCCAACGTCCTGACTTTC. The encoded protein is CASSRGAGTISGANVLTF.

In the case of this clonotype: This clone may be a read error of a much larger clone one base away. The genes are TRBV2 and TRBJ2-2; D tentatively reads TRBD1 or TRBD2 (5 bases each). Germline V gives CDR1 SNHLY, CDR2 FYNNEI. The CDR3 is made up of 15 amino acids. CDR3 bases: TGTGCCAGCAGCCCACCGGGGCAAGGCGCCGGGGAGCTGATTTTT. Translating it yields CASSPPGQGAGELIF.

This clonotype has just a few counts. The CDR3 region has the DNA TGTGCCAGCAGCTTAAGGAGCTACAGGGAGGCAGATGGCTACACCTTC. Translating it yields CASSLRSYREADGYTF. The chain has TRBV11-2 and TRBJ1-2; D is perhaps TRBD1 (6 bases). This CDR3 region has 16 residues. Germline assignment: CDR1 SGHAT and CDR2 FQNNGV. The V and J ends lost 2 bases and 6 bases respectively, with 19 bases between them. Looking up the rest from reference TRBV11-2 and TRBJ1-2 gives the full variable domain: EAGVAQSPRYKIIEKRQSVAFWCNPISGHATLYWYQQILGQGPKLLIQFQNNGVVDDSQLPKDRFSAERLKGVDSTLKIQPAKLEDSAVYLCASSLRSYREADGYTFGSGTRLTVV.

This clonotype was seen at least ten times. This chain's CDR3 is CASGHGSKQFF. CDR3 nucleotide sequence: TGTGCTAGTGGTCACGGAAGTAAGCAGTTCTTC. The chain links TRBV12-5 to TRBJ2-1; D is undetermined. CDR3 length: 11 residues. Trimming took 5 bases from V and 11 from J, leaving 10 bases between them. CDR1 is LGHNT, CDR2 FRNRAP, per germline.

The rearrangement joins TRBV6-1 to TRBJ2-2, with 12 nucleotides matching TRBD2. The germline V gene has CDR1 MNHNS and CDR2 SASEGT. Trimming cost V 7 bases and J 4 bases; bases outside gene matches: 7. The CDR3 is 16 residues long. DNA for the CDR3: TGTGCCAGCACCGCTAGCGGGAGGGCGAGCACCGGGGAGCTGTTTTTT. This translates into CASTASGRASTGELFF.

This clonotype was seen only a few times. The CDR3 sequence is CASSTGSTYEQYF. As DNA, the CDR3 is TGTGCCAGTAGTACCGGGAGTACCTACGAGCAGTACTTC. The J gene is TRBJ2-7, the V gene TRBV19; D may be TRBD2 (6 bases). Trimming cost V 4 bases and J 2 bases, with 9 bases left between them. The CDR3 spans 13 residues. Germline V gene lookup returns CDR1 LNHDA and CDR2 SQIVND (reference sequence).

This clonotype was detected only a few times. V is TRBV11-3 and J is TRBJ2-1, with no clear D. Germline assignment: CDR1 SGHNT and CDR2 YENEEA. This CDR3 has 13 residues. Trimming shortened V by 1 base and J by 6 bases, and 7 bases separated the two germline ends. CDR3 loop: CASSLGAFNEQFF. The CDR3 DNA sequence: TGTGCCAGCAGCTTAGGGGCGTTCAATGAGCAGTTCTTC. The full variable domain, with the rest looked up from reference TRBV11-3 and TRBJ2-1, is EAGVVQSPRYKIIEKKQPVAFWCNPISGHNTLYWYLQNLGQGPELLIRYENEEAVDDSQLPKDRFSAERLKGVDSTLKIQPAELGDSAVYLCASSLGAFNEQFFGPGTRLTVL.

The V gene is TRBV18, the J gene TRBJ2-5; D tentatively fits TRBD1 or TRBD2 (5 bases each). Germline assignment: CDR1 KGHSH and CDR2 LQKENI. The CDR3 has 16 amino acids. The V end lost 4 bases, the J end lost 4 bases, and 19 bases lay between the germline ends. CDR3 amino acids: CASSLARGKWGETQYF. In nucleotides, the CDR3 is TGTGCCAGCTCACTCGCCCGGGGCAAATGGGGAGAGACCCAGTACTTC.

This chain joins TRBV12-3 or TRBV12-4 and TRBJ2-5; possibly TRBD1 or TRBD2 for D (5 bases each). V dropped 6 bases and J dropped 0 bases, with 14 bases sitting between them. The CDR3 length is 15 residues. DNA of the CDR3: TGTGCCAGCAGACCCTGGGTGGGGGACCAAGAGACCCAGTACTTC. Translation gives CASRPWVGDQETQYF.

This chain connects TRBV18 to TRBJ2-7; unclear D gene. Germline V gene sequence: CDR1 KGHSH, CDR2 LQKENI. Trimming pared 1 base from V and 2 bases from J, leaving 6 bases between. CDR3 length: 13 residues. The CDR3 DNA sequence: TGTGCCAGCTCACCACGCCGAGCCTACGAGCAGTACTTC. It encodes CASSPRRAYEQYF.

The chain links TRBV9 to TRBJ1-6, with D unclear. With 0 bases removed from V and 8 bases from J, the gap between germline ends came to 9 bases. Germline loops: CDR1 SGDLS, CDR2 YYNGEE. The CDR3 covers 14 residues. CDR3 residues: CASSVGGEHSPLHF. In DNA, the CDR3 is TGTGCCAGCAGCGTAGGTGGGGAGCATTCACCCCTCCACTTT.

The J gene is TRBJ1-2, the V gene TRBV10-3; TRBD1 agrees at 9 bases. The CDR3 spans 12 residues. Germline values: CDR1 ENHRY, CDR2 SYGVKD. J lost 6 bases, V lost 5 bases, and 1 base had no gene match. CDR3 in DNA: TGTGCCATCAGTACAGGGGGCGATGGCTACACCTTC. Translation gives CAISTGGDGYTF.

This clonotype has only a few counts. V gene TRBV2 combines with J gene TRBJ2-2; a weak D match, TRBD2 (5 bases). The CDR3 length is 14 residues. From germline, CDR1 is SNHLY and CDR2 FYNNEI. V was shortened by 4 bases and J by 3 bases, with 9 bases between the two germline ends. CDR3 bases: TGTGCCAGCAGTGGAGGACTTCACACCGGGGAGCTGTTTTTT. It yields the protein CASSGGLHTGELFF.

The V call is TRBV12-3 or TRBV12-4, the J call TRBJ2-1; TRBD2 matches 9 bases. The CDR3 extends over 13 amino acids. V shed 4 bases and J 7 bases; nucleotides not matched to a gene: 2. The CDR3: CASSYTSGNEQFF. As DNA, the CDR3 is TGTGCCAGCAGTTATACTAGCGGGAATGAGCAGTTCTTC.

This chain links TRBV20-1 with TRBJ1-1; no definite D call. The ends were cut back, 2 bases at V and 1 base at J, with 8 bases in the middle. The CDR3 contains 13 residues. Germline CDR1 reads DFQATT; CDR2 reads SNEGSKA (reference sequence). The CDR3: CSARLGGNTEAFF. CDR3 nucleotide sequence: TGCAGTGCTAGACTGGGCGGGAACACTGAAGCTTTCTTT.

The V and J genes are TRBV18 and TRBJ2-5; tentative D call: TRBD2 (6 bases). V lost 6 bases and J lost 2, with 13 bases in between. Germline values: CDR1 KGHSH, CDR2 LQKENI. The CDR3 has 14 residues. CDR3 sequence: CASSSRDWQETQYF. As DNA, the CDR3 is TGTGCCAGCTCGTCCCGGGACTGGCAAGAGACCCAGTACTTC.

This clonotype was seen a handful of times. The chain joins TRBV12-3 or TRBV12-4 to TRBJ2-1; 9 nucleotides line up with TRBD2. This CDR3 has 17 residues. J lost 8 bases, V lost 4 bases, and 15 bases had no gene match. CDR3 residues: CASSSKPPGLAFHEQFF. The CDR3, as DNA: TGTGCCAGCAGTTCTAAACCTCCGGGACTAGCTTTCCATGAGCAGTTCTTC.

The chain's CDR3 is CASSQSGASGTYEQYF. The CDR3 nucleotides are TGCGCCAGCAGCCAATCCGGAGCTAGCGGCACCTACGAGCAGTACTTC. The chain links TRBV4-1 to TRBJ2-7, with TRBD2 matching 7 bases. Germline V gene data show CDR1 as MGHRA and CDR2 as YSYEKL. This CDR3 comprises 16 residues. V shed 2 bases, J shed 2 bases, and the junction held 9 bases outside the gene matches.

This chain connects TRBV7-9 to TRBJ2-3; weak D call: TRBD2 (6 bases). Germline V gives CDR1 SEHNR, CDR2 FQNEAQ (reference sequence). The CDR3 has 12 amino acids. The V end lost 6 bases, the J end lost 6 bases, and 10 bases lay between the germline ends. DNA for the CDR3: TGTGCCAGCAGATCCCTAGCGGATACGCAGTATTTT. This gives the protein CASRSLADTQYF.

This clonotype appeared a single time. The chain has TRBV2 and TRBJ2-2; no clear D. CDR1 is SNHLY and CDR2 is FYNNEI in the germline V gene. V was pared by 8 bases and J by 6 bases, with 7 bases between. This CDR3 has 11 residues. In DNA, the CDR3 is TGTGCCAGCTTGCGGTCCGGGGAGCTGTTTTTT. Translation gives CASLRSGELFF.